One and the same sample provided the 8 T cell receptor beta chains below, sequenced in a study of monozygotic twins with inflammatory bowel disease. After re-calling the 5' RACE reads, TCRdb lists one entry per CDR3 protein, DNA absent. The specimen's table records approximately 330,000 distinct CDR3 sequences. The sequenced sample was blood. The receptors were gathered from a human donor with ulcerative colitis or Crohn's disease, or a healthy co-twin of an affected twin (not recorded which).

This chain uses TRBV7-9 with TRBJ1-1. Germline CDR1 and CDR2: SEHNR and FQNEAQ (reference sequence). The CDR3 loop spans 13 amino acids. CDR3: CASSLTQGTEAFF.

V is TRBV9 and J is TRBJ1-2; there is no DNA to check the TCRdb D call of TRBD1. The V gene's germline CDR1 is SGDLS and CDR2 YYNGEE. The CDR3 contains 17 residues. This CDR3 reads CASSAPPTGPINYGYTF.

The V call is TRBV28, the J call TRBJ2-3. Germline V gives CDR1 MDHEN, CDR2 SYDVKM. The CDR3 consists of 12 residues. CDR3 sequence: CASSSWKDTQYF. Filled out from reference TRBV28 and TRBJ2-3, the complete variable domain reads DVKVTQSSRYLVKRTGEKVFLECVQDMDHENMFWYRQDPGLGLRLIYFSYDVKMKEKGDIPEGYSVSREKKERFSLILESASTNQTSMYLCASSSWKDTQYFGPGTRLTVL.

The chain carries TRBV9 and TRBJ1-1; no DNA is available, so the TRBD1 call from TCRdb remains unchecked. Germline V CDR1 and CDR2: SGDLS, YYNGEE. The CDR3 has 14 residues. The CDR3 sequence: CASSVGQGADEAFF.

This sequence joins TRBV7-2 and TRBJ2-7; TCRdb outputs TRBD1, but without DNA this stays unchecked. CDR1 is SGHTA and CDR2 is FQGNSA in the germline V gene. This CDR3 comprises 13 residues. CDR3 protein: CASRSGQGMKQYF.

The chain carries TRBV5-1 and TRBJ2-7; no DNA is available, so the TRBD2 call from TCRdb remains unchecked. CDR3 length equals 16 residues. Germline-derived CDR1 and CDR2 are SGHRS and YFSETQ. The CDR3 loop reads CASSPSGTSGSYEQYF.

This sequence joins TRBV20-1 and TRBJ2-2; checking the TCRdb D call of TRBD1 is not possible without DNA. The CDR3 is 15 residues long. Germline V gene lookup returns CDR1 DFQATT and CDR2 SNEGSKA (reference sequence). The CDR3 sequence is CSARKRGMNTGELFF.

CDR3 sequence reads: CASRTTGDQPQHF. V usage is TRBV6-5 and J usage is TRBJ1-5; the TCRdb D gene call, TRBD1, has no DNA to confirm it. The CDR3 runs 13 residues. Germline CDR1 reads MNHEY; CDR2 reads SVGAGI.